This TCR beta chain was found in a study of cytotoxic CD8 clonotypes in ibrutinib-treated CLL. Overall study results and limits: At the start, clonality exceeded age-matched healthy donors and followed circulating CD8+ T-cell counts. Few clonotypes were public, and these shrank or held steady under treatment.

Comment on this clone: Its antigen is not known.

This CDR3 comprises 14 residues. V was cut by 0 bases and J by 3 bases, with 9 bases left in between. Germline lookup yields CDR1 ENHRY and CDR2 SYGVKD. With sequencing, the targeted depth ranged from 1 in 200,000 to 1 in 1 million T cells. This table comes from immunoSEQ multiplex PCR, and its TCRdb copy is limited to in-frame clones, with some not included. The sample consists of more than 110,000 clones, 76% of them appearing once. The J gene is TRBJ2-7, the V gene TRBV10-3; D call uncertain. The source was PBMCs, collected after 24 months of ibrutinib treatment. The TCR originated in a human donor with chronic lymphocytic leukemia. DNA of the CDR3: TGTGCCATCAGTGAGTCGGGCAGTCTCTACGAGCAGTACTTC. Protein product: CAISESGSLYEQYF.